The present T cell receptor (beta chain) was sequenced within a study of T cell repertoires in cytomegalovirus infection. As concerns this clonotype: Its target is not known.

Deletions cut 8 bases from V and 4 bases from J, with 18 bases between. The CDR3 sequence is 15 residues long. Germline CDR1 is LNHDA and CDR2 is SQIVND (reference sequence). TCRdb used MiXCR to reprocess the reads, holding one entry per CDR3 protein. The table records 750,000 to 900,000 distinct CDR3 sequences, roughly 28% of them present only once. The material sequenced was cultured CD8+ T cells from PBMCs, taken from culture after CMV antigen stimulation. This rearrangement joins TRBV19 to TRBJ1-3; D is ambiguous. This TCR derives from a human donor in good health (CMV status not recorded). Some clones in this sample may be carry-over from other donors' samples. CDR3 nucleotides: TGTGCCAGTTCGAGACGAAGGGAACTCGGAAACACCATATATTTT. Its translation is CASSRRRELGNTIYF.